The 31 T cell receptor beta chains in this list originate from one sample, sequenced in a study of blood T cell repertoires in COVID-19. This table comes from immunoSEQ multiplex PCR, and its TCRdb copy is limited to in-frame clones, with some not included. The sample holds under 200,000 clones, approximately 80% seen once. The sequencing input was peripheral blood. These receptor sequences come from a woman aged 70 to 79 with COVID-19, enrolled during active disease.

As concerns this clone: With a much larger clone just one base away, this may be a read error. The rearrangement links TRBV18 to TRBJ2-2; 7 bases fit TRBD1. V dropped 1 base and J dropped 6; count of bases not matched to a gene: 8. The CDR3 consists of 16 residues. In germline, CDR1 is KGHSH, CDR2 LQKENI. The CDR3 region has the DNA TGTGCCAGCTCACCACAACGGAACAGGGGTGCCGGGGAGCTGTTTTTT. It translates to CASSPQRNRGAGELFF. The full variable domain, completed using reference TRBV18 and TRBJ2-2, is NAGVMQNPRHLVRRRGQEARLRCSPMKGHSHVYWYRQLPEEGLKFMVYLQKENIIDESGMPKERFSAEFPKEGPSILRIQQVVRGDSAAYFCASSPQRNRGAGELFFGEGSRLTVL.

This clone was recorded a few times. The chain is built from TRBV19 and TRBJ2-2; D is possibly TRBD1 (5 bases). Between the trimmed V and J ends, which lost 8 bases and 6 bases, there was a span of 16 bases. The CDR3 runs 14 residues. From germline, CDR1 is LNHDA and CDR2 SQIVND (reference sequence). The CDR3 reads CASLGQGLAGELFF. The CDR3 DNA follows: TGTGCCAGTCTCGGGCAGGGCTTAGCCGGGGAGCTGTTTTTT. Variable domain in full (rest from reference TRBV19 and TRBJ2-2): DGGITQSPKYLFRKEGQNVTLSCEQNLNHDAMYWYRQDPGQGLRLIYYSQIVNDFQKGDIAEGYSVSREKKESFPLTVTSAQKNPTAFYLCASLGQGLAGELFFGEGSRLTVL.

The chain links TRBV28 to TRBJ1-3; the D gene is possibly TRBD1 (6 bases). The CDR3 has 14 residues. Germline CDR1 MDHEN, CDR2 SYDVKM. V was cut by 8 bases and J by 0 bases, with 11 bases left in between. The CDR3 sequence: CASSRTVSGNTIYF. CDR3 DNA: TGTGCCAGCTCAAGGACAGTCTCTGGAAACACCATATATTTT. The full variable domain, completed using reference TRBV28 and TRBJ1-3, is DVKVTQSSRYLVKRTGEKVFLECVQDMDHENMFWYRQDPGLGLRLIYFSYDVKMKEKGDIPEGYSVSREKKERFSLILESASTNQTSMYLCASSRTVSGNTIYFGEGSWLTVV.

The chain links TRBV5-5 to TRBJ2-3; the D gene is possibly TRBD2 (5 bases). There are 15 residues in the CDR3. V was clipped by 6 bases and J by 1 base, with 15 bases between them. Looked up from germline, CDR1 is SGHKS and CDR2 is YYEKEE (reference sequence). The CDR3 is CASTTLARGTDTQYF. DNA of the CDR3: TGTGCCAGCACCACCCTGGCGAGGGGCACAGATACGCAGTATTTT.

This clone was counted a few times. The rearrangement links TRBV3-1 (or the pseudogene TRBV3-2) to TRBJ1-1, with TRBD1 matching over 9 bases. The germline CDR1 and CDR2 sequences are LGHDT and YNNKEL (reference sequence). The CDR3 covers 14 residues. The junction had 2 bases not matched to a gene; V was cut back by 2 bases and J by 4 bases. The CDR3: CASSQKTGGTEAFF. DNA for the CDR3: TGTGCCAGCAGCCAAAAGACAGGGGGCACTGAAGCTTTCTTT.

The chain is built from TRBV6-5 and TRBJ1-5, with 9 bases fitting TRBD1. Germline V CDR1 and CDR2: MNHEY, SVGAGI. Unmatched junction bases numbered 7, after V lost 8 bases and J lost 2 bases. CDR3 length: 15 residues. The CDR3 loop reads CASVTGGGGNQPQHF. As DNA, the CDR3 is TGTGCCAGCGTTACAGGGGGCGGGGGCAATCAGCCCCAGCATTTT.

This clone is labeled as medium-sized (0.01 to 0.1%). The CDR3, as DNA: TGTGCCAGCGGCCTCTCCTATAATTCACCCCTCCACTTT. Translated, it gives CASGLSYNSPLHF. The chain has TRBV6-6 and TRBJ1-6; D unresolved. The CDR3 totals 13 residues. The V gene's germline CDR1 is MNHNY and CDR2 SVGAGI (reference sequence). Trimming stripped 8 bases from V and 0 bases from J, with 5 bases between.

This chain links TRBV11-2 with TRBJ2-1; 9 bases are shared with TRBD2. The CDR3 is 14 amino acids. Trimming at V came to 5 bases and at J to 5 bases, leaving 4 bases not matched to a gene. Germline assignment: CDR1 SGHAT and CDR2 FQNNGV. CDR3 nucleotide sequence: TGTGCCAGCAGCCGCGGGGGGGAAAACAATGAGCAGTTCTTC. It specifies CASSRGGENNEQFF.

The chain couples TRBV6-2 or TRBV6-3 to TRBJ2-1, with 14 bases aligning to TRBD2. V lost 6 bases, J lost 7 bases, and 17 bases stayed unmatched. This CDR3 has 19 residues. Germline V CDR1 and CDR2: MNHEY, SVGEGT. The CDR3 DNA follows: TGTGCCAGCAGCCAAGGACTAGCGGGAGGCCACCTAAAGGTGAATGAGCAGTTCTTC. This sequence encodes CASSQGLAGGHLKVNEQFF.

The sample holds one count of this clone. The genes are TRBV9 and TRBJ1-2; the D gene is possibly TRBD1 (5 bases). The CDR3 totals 15 residues. V was clipped by 4 bases and J by 5 bases, with 18 bases between them. Germline assignment: CDR1 SGDLS and CDR2 YYNGEE. The CDR3 region has the DNA TGTGCCAGCAGCCCAACGAGAACAGGTCCATATGGCTACACCTTC. Protein sequence: CASSPTRTGPYGYTF.

Points on this clone: A read error may produce the germline difference seen at one junction end. The J gene is TRBJ2-2, the V gene TRBV7-7, with D possibly TRBD2 on 6 matching bases. The germline gives CDR1 SSHAT, CDR2 FNYEAQ (reference sequence). The CDR3 sequence is 16 residues long. The CDR3 sequence: CASSLSSSANTGELFF. In nucleotides, the CDR3 is TGTGCTAGCAGCTTATCCTCTAGCGCGAACACCGGGGAGCTGTTTTTT.

The chain joins TRBV19 to TRBJ2-2; 8 positions match TRBD2. The junction had 7 bases not matched to a gene; V was cut back by 5 bases and J by 2 bases. This CDR3 is built from 16 residues. In germline, CDR1 is LNHDA, CDR2 SQIVND (reference sequence). In DNA, the CDR3 is TGTGCCAGTAGTCGAGTAGCGGGAAGCAACACCGGGGAGCTGTTTTTT. It yields the protein CASSRVAGSNTGELFF. The whole variable domain, filled in from reference TRBV19 and TRBJ2-2, reads DGGITQSPKYLFRKEGQNVTLSCEQNLNHDAMYWYRQDPGQGLRLIYYSQIVNDFQKGDIAEGYSVSREKKESFPLTVTSAQKNPTAFYLCASSRVAGSNTGELFFGEGSRLTVL.

The rearrangement uses TRBV12-2 and TRBJ1-1; TRBD1, the D gene given by the table, was not confirmed from the DNA. TRBV12-2 is a recognized pseudogene. The CDR3 spans 15 residues. In DNA, the CDR3 is TGTGCAAGTCGCCCCCTTCGAGGGCAGGGGACTGAAGCTTTCTTT. Its protein product is CASRPLRGQGTEAFF.

The genes are TRBV19 and TRBJ1-4; possible D gene TRBD1, 6 bases. CDR3 length equals 15 residues. With 11 bases removed from V and 3 bases from J, the gap between germline ends came to 19 bases. In germline, CDR1 is LNHDA, CDR2 SQIVND (reference sequence). CDR3 sequence: CARRVGAGPNEKLFF. In DNA form, the CDR3 reads TGTGCCCGACGGGTGGGGGCAGGTCCTAATGAAAAACTGTTTTTT.

This clone has a count of ten or more. The chain employs TRBV29-1 and TRBJ1-1; TRBD1 is a possible D gene (6 bases). Germline CDR1 and CDR2: SQVTM and ANQGSEA. This CDR3 region has 13 residues. Trimming took off 0 bases at V and 5 bases at J, with 10 bases between the two ends. The chain's CDR3 is CSVEEGRGTEAFF. CDR3 in DNA: TGCAGCGTTGAAGAAGGGAGGGGGACTGAAGCTTTCTTT. Full variable domain (missing parts from reference TRBV29-1 and TRBJ1-1): SAVISQKPSRDICQRGTSLTIQCQVDSQVTMMFWYRQQPGQSLTLIATANQGSEATYESGFVIDKFPISRPNLTFSTLTVSNMSPEDSSIYLCSVEEGRGTEAFFGQGTRLTVV.

The chain couples TRBV13 to TRBJ1-2; tentatively, D is TRBD1 (6 bases). The CDR3 consists of 15 residues. Trimming removed 5 bases at V and 4 bases at J, with 17 bases between. Germline-derived CDR1 and CDR2 are PRHDT and FYEKMQ (reference sequence). The CDR3, as DNA: TGTGCCAGCAGCGGAGGAGCAGACAGGCTCTATGGCTACACCTTC. Its translation: CASSGGADRLYGYTF.

This clone was detected only a few times. The chain carries TRBV19 and TRBJ1-2, with 7 bases aligning to TRBD1. The CDR3 length is 14 residues. Germline V gene data show CDR1 as LNHDA and CDR2 as SQIVND (reference sequence). V lost 6 bases, J lost 3 bases, and 7 bases stayed unmatched. CDR3 sequence: CASSPGTAHYGYTF. The CDR3 nucleotides read TGTGCCAGTAGCCCAGGGACAGCCCACTATGGCTACACCTTC.

A single count supports this clone. The DNA of the CDR3 is TGTGCCAGCAGTTCCCTCCCCGGACTCGATGGCTACACCTTC. It is translated as CASSSLPGLDGYTF. The chain joins TRBV27 to TRBJ1-2; D call uncertain. Germline CDR1 MNHEY, CDR2 SMNVEV (reference sequence). V dropped 4 bases and J dropped 6 bases, with 15 bases sitting between them. The CDR3 contains 14 residues.

V is TRBV19 and J is TRBJ2-3; the match to TRBD2 covers 14 bases. Germline CDR1 reads LNHDA; CDR2 reads SQIVND (reference sequence). CDR3 length: 15 amino acids. After removal of 8 bases from V and 4 bases from J, the junction contained 5 bases not matched to a gene. The CDR3 loop reads CASARLAGGPDTQYF. The CDR3 DNA follows: TGTGCCAGTGCCAGACTAGCGGGAGGGCCAGATACGCAGTATTTT.

This rearrangement joins TRBV6-5 to TRBJ1-5; no definite D call. This CDR3 is 14 amino acids long. Germline-derived CDR1 and CDR2 are MNHEY and SVGAGI. V lost 6 bases and J 7 bases, leaving 16 bases between the germline ends. The CDR3 region is CASSRSGMDQPQHF. CDR3 DNA: TGTGCCAGCAGCCGCTCGGGGATGGACCAGCCCCAGCATTTT.

The chain has TRBV14 and TRBJ1-1; D is unresolved. Per the germline V gene, CDR1 is SGHDN and CDR2 is FVKESK. The V gene lost 2 bases and the J gene lost 5 bases, with 12 bases spanning the gap. The CDR3 covers 14 residues. The CDR3 reads CASSQLRGRTEAFF. DNA for the CDR3: TGTGCCAGCAGCCAACTTCGGGGTAGGACTGAAGCTTTCTTT.

The chain couples TRBV6-5 to TRBJ1-4; the D gene is possibly TRBD1 (5 bases). Germline CDR1 is MNHEY and CDR2 is SVGAGI. This CDR3 comprises 15 residues. V was clipped by 2 bases and J by 8 bases, with 15 bases between them. CDR3 nucleotide sequence: TGTGCCAGCAGTTACGGAGACAGTCTCTGGGAAAAACTGTTTTTT. This translates into CASSYGDSLWEKLFF.

The rearrangement uses TRBV27 and TRBJ2-5, with 7 bases that match TRBD1. The ends lost 5 bases at V and 5 bases at J; junction bases unmatched: 8. CDR1 MNHEY and CDR2 SMNVEV come from the germline V gene (reference sequence). This CDR3 is 14 amino acids long. This chain's CDR3 is CASSLQTGRETQYF. CDR3 nucleotides: TGTGCCAGCAGTCTCCAGACAGGGCGGGAGACCCAGTACTTC.

The chain is built from TRBV3-1 (or the pseudogene TRBV3-2) and TRBJ1-5; D possibly corresponds to TRBD1 (6 bases). Trimming shortened V by 5 bases and J by 3 bases, and 8 bases separated the two germline ends. The CDR3 extends over 13 amino acids. Per germline, CDR1 LGHDT and CDR2 YNNKEL (reference sequence). The CDR3 loop reads CASSWDNNQPQHF. The CDR3 DNA follows: TGTGCCAGCAGCTGGGACAACAATCAGCCCCAGCATTTT.

The CDR3 region is CASRPGTGVTGELFF. In DNA form, the CDR3 reads TGTGCCAGCAGGCCCGGGACAGGGGTCACCGGGGAGCTGTTTTTT. This rearrangement joins TRBV5-4 to TRBJ2-2; 10 positions agree with TRBD1. The CDR3 covers 15 residues. Germline V gene data show CDR1 as SGHNT and CDR2 as YYREEE (reference sequence). Unmatched junction bases numbered 5, after V lost 5 bases and J lost 4 bases.

The genes are TRBV3-1 (or the pseudogene TRBV3-2) and TRBJ1-2; TRBD1 is a possible D gene (6 bases). Trimming left V 5 bases short and J 8 bases short, with 12 bases between. Germline CDR1 is LGHDT and CDR2 is YNNKEL (reference sequence). The CDR3 sequence is 12 residues long. The CDR3 DNA is TGTGCCAGCAGCTACCGGACAGACGGCTACACCTTC. Translated: CASSYRTDGYTF.

This chain connects TRBV5-1 to TRBJ2-2; the D gene is possibly TRBD2 (5 bases). The length of the CDR3 is 12 residues. V lost 8 bases and J lost 6, with 11 bases in between. Germline assignment: CDR1 SGHRS and CDR2 YFSETQ. The CDR3 nucleotides are TGCGCCAGGCCCGAGGGAGCCGGGGAGCTGTTTTTT. Protein sequence: CARPEGAGELFF. The complete variable domain, with remaining parts taken from reference TRBV5-1 and TRBJ2-2, reads KAGVTQTPRYLIKTRGQQVTLSCSPISGHRSVSWYQQTPGQGLQFLFEYFSETQRNKGNFPGRFSGRQFSNSRSEMNVSTLELGDSALYLCARPEGAGELFFGEGSRLTVL.

This chain links TRBV25-1 with TRBJ2-2; tentative D call: TRBD1 (7 bases). CDR3 length: 15 amino acids. Germline V gene lookup returns CDR1 MGHDK and CDR2 SYGVNS. The V end lost 6 bases, the J end lost 3 bases, and 14 bases lay between the germline ends. The CDR3 coding sequence is TGTGCCAGCAGCGCGGGACAGACGGACACCGGGGAGCTGTTTTTT. This translates into CASSAGQTDTGELFF.

V usage is TRBV6-5 and J usage is TRBJ2-3; D is ambiguous. Trimming removed 0 bases from V and 6 bases from J, with 13 bases in between. CDR1 is MNHEY, CDR2 SVGAGI, per germline. CDR3 size: 15 residues. The CDR3 protein is CASSYSHSHTDTQYF. CDR3 DNA: TGTGCCAGCAGTTACTCGCACAGCCACACGGATACGCAGTATTTT.

This clone was recorded at least ten times. The gene calls are TRBV27 and TRBJ1-2; D is uncertain. This CDR3 has 13 amino acids. Germline V lookup: CDR1 MNHEY, CDR2 SMNVEV (reference sequence). V was clipped by 5 bases and J by 8 bases, with 15 bases between them. The CDR3 DNA follows: TGTGCCAGCAGTCCTACATTGGCGGGGGGCTACACCTTC. It yields the protein CASSPTLAGGYTF.

In its sample, this clone was seen once. The chain's CDR3 is CASSIGGGDGAAYNEQFF. Written as DNA, the CDR3 is TGTGCCAGCAGCATCGGGGGTGGTGACGGAGCGGCTTACAATGAGCAGTTCTTC. J is TRBJ2-1 and V is TRBV11-3; tentatively, D is TRBD2 (6 bases). CDR1 is SGHNT and CDR2 is YENEEA in the germline V gene. The CDR3 spans 18 residues. V was clipped by 5 bases and J by 4 bases, with 24 bases between them. The whole variable domain, remainder taken from reference TRBV11-3 and TRBJ2-1, is EAGVVQSPRYKIIEKKQPVAFWCNPISGHNTLYWYLQNLGQGPELLIRYENEEAVDDSQLPKDRFSAERLKGVDSTLKIQPAELGDSAVYLCASSIGGGDGAAYNEQFFGPGTRLTVL.